This T cell receptor (beta chain) was sequenced during a study of CD8 T cells in ankylosing spondylitis (dated by TCRdb to about 2017). A note on the overall study: The study set out to find disease-linked TCR variants by profiling T cell receptor beta repertoires in ankylosing spondylitis patients and healthy donors. The whole study cohort included 108 healthy donors and about two dozen ankylosing spondylitis patients. Peripheral blood samples were taken, and synovial fluid was additionally collected from ankylosing spondylitis patients. Here is what the overall study found, with its caveats: The disease-linked clones were reported as significantly enriched in matched synovial fluid samples from ankylosing spondylitis patients. In peripheral blood, the disease-linked clones were found at relatively low frequencies and had a CD8+ phenotype. Some motif variants were previously reported in synovial fluid and blood of reactive arthritis patients, suggesting common disease-initiation mechanisms. Blood from ankylosing spondylitis patients appeared to be characterized by a TCR beta motif composed of under ten highly homologous amino acid variants.

With respect to this clonotype: It has no known antigen specificity. Base qualities are not recorded, but no much larger clone differs from it by a single base.

Sequencing was carried out with an Illumina HiSeq 2500. Quantitative 5'-RACE with molecular barcodes was the method used to prepare the TCR beta libraries. From the authors' description of their analysis: Disease-linked TCR variants were identified with a new computational method built on a probabilistic model of VDJ rearrangement. The raw public reads went through TCRdb reprocessing: fastp at Q25, MiXCR clone calling, in-frame beta chains kept. Rows merge per CDR3 protein into single entries with the most common DNA and genes. The V and J calls were not made by the authors but by TCRdb's processing. For this sample the table gives over 400,000 distinct CDR3 sequences, of which 26% were detected only once. The ten biggest clones cover over 0.8% of the sample. The CDR3 spans 16 residues, from the cysteine through the phenylalanine. Solely the CDR3 DNA is kept, with 48 bases framed from the first base. Clipping removes 5 bases from V and 0 bases from J, with 7 as the unmatched junction base count.

The sequence was collected from a male donor with ankylosing spondylitis. The V gene is TRBV12-3 or TRBV12-4 and the J gene is TRBJ2-1; TRBD1 fits 7 bases in the junction. The sample was blood, either unsorted or a sorted T cell fraction (not recorded which). The nucleotides read TGTGCCAGCAGTCTAGGGGGCTTCCGCTCCTACAATGAGCAGTTCTTC. Its protein product is CASSLGGFRSYNEQFF.